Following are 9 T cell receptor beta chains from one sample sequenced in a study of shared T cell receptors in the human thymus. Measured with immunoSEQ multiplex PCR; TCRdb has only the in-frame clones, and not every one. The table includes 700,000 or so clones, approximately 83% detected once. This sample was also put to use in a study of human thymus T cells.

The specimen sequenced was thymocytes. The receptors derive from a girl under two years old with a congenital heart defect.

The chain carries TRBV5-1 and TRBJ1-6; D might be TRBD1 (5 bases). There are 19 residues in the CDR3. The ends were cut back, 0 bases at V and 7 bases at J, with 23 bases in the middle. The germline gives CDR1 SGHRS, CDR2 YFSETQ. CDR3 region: CASSLVGRREGSLNSPLHF. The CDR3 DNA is TGCGCCAGCAGCTTGGTGGGGCGCAGGGAAGGTTCATTGAATTCACCCCTCCACTTT.

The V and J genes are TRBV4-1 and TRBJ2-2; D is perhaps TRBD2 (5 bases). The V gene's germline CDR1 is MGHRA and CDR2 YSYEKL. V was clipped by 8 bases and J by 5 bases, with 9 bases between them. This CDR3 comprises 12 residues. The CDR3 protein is CASSSGTGELFF. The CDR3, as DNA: TGCGCCAGCTCTTCGGGGACCGGGGAGCTGTTTTTT.

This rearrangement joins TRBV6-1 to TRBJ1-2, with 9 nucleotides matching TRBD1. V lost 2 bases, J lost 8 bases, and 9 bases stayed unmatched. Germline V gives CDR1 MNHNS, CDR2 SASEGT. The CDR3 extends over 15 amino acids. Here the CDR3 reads CASSEPRDREVGYTF. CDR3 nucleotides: TGTGCCAGCAGTGAACCGCGGGACAGGGAGGTAGGCTACACCTTC.

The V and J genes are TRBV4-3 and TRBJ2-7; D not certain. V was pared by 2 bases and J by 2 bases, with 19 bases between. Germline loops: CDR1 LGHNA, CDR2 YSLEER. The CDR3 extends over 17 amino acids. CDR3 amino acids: CASSQKRGFGVPYEQYF. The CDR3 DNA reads TGCGCCAGCAGCCAAAAGAGAGGCTTCGGTGTCCCCTACGAGCAGTACTTC.

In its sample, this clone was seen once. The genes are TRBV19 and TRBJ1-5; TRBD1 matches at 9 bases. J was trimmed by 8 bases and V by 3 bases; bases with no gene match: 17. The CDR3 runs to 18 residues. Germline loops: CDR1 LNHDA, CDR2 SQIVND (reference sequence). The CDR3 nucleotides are TGTGCCAGTAGTATGGCGGGACAGGGCCGATATGATGGGAAGCCCCAGCATTTT. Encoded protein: CASSMAGQGRYDGKPQHF.

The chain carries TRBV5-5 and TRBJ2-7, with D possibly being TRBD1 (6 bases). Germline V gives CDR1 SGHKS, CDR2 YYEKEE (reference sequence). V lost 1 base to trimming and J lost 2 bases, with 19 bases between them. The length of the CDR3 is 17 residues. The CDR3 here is CASSLRWDIPPPYEQYF. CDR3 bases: TGTGCCAGCAGCTTGCGTTGGGACATCCCTCCTCCCTACGAGCAGTACTTC.

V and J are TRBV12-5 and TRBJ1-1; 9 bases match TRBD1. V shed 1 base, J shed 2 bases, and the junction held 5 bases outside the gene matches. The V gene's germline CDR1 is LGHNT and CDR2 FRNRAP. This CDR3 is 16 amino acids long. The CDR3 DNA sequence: TGTGCTAGTGGTTTGGGCCGGACAGGGGCAAACACTGAAGCTTTCTTT. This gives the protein CASGLGRTGANTEAFF.

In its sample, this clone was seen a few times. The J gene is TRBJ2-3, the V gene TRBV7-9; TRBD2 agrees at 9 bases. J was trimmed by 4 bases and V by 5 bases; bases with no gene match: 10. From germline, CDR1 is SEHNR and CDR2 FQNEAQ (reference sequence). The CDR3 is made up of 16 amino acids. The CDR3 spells CASSPWAGGPADTQYF. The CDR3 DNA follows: TGTGCCAGCAGCCCCTGGGCGGGGGGGCCGGCAGATACGCAGTATTTT.

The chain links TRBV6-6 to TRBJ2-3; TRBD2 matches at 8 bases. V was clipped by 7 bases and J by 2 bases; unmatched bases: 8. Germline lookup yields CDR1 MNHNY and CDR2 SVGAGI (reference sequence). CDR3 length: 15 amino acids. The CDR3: CASMAGGTNTDTQYF. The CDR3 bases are TGTGCCAGCATGGCGGGGGGAACGAACACAGATACGCAGTATTTT.